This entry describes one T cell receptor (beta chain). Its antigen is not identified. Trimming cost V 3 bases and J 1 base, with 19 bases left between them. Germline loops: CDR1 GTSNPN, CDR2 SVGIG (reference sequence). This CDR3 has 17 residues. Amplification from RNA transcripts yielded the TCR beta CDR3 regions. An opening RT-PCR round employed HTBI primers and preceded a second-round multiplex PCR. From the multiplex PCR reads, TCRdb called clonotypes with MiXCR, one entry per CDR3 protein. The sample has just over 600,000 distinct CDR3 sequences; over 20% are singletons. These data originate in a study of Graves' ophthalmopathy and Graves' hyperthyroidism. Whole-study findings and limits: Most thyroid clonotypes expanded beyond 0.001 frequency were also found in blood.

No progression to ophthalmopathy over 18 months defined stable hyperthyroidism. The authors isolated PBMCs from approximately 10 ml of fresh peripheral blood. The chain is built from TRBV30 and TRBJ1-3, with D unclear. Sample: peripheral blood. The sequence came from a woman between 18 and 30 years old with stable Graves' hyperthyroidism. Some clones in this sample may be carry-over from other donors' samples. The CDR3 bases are TGTGCCTGGAGGTACACTTCTTCGGGCGCATCTGGAAACACCATATATTTT. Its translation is CAWRYTSSGASGNTIYF.